The 15 T cell receptor beta chains below come from one sample, sequenced in a study of T cells in Graves' hyperthyroidism and ophthalmopathy. The CDR3 regions of TCR beta were amplified from RNA transcripts. The HTBI primer set was used in a first-round RT-PCR of the TCR CDR3. Each CDR3 protein is one row after TCRdb ran MiXCR on the multiplex PCR reads. The sample shows about 280,000 distinct CDR3 sequences, less than 30% of them seen only once. Material for sequencing was blood. The receptor set was obtained from a man aged 35 to 55 with Graves' hyperthyroidism that later progressed to Graves' ophthalmopathy.

This clonotype has at least ten counts. The chain combines TRBV10-3 with TRBJ2-7, with a tentative D call TRBD2 (5 bases). The CDR3 has 12 amino acids. The germline V and J ends were trimmed by 7 bases and 6 bases, with 13 bases remaining between them. Germline CDR1 reads ENHRY; CDR2 reads SYGVKD. In DNA, the CDR3 is TGTGCCATCACTACTCAAGGGAGCGAGCAGTACTTC. Translation gives CAITTQGSEQYF.

This clonotype was picked up many times. The V and J genes are TRBV7-9 and TRBJ2-7; no clear D gene. Trimming pared 10 bases from V and 5 bases from J, leaving 15 bases between. CDR1 SEHNR and CDR2 FQNEAQ come from the germline V gene (reference sequence). This CDR3 comprises 12 residues. The CDR3 is CATGPLPNEQYF. CDR3 bases: TGTGCCACTGGACCGCTACCTAACGAGCAGTACTTC.

This clonotype was detected only a few times. The chain joins TRBV7-2 to TRBJ2-4; 8 nucleotides align to TRBD2. The CDR3 runs 16 residues. Per germline, CDR1 SGHTA and CDR2 FQGNSA. Trimming cost V 8 bases and J 8 bases; bases outside gene matches: 17. The CDR3 region is CASSPMGPSGWDIQYF. The CDR3 bases are TGTGCCAGCTCCCCCATGGGGCCTAGCGGGTGGGACATTCAGTACTTC.

This clonotype was counted many times. The chain joins TRBV6-1 to TRBJ1-5; tentative D call: TRBD1 (6 bases). V was trimmed by 6 bases and J by 3 bases, leaving 12 bases between them. From germline, CDR1 is MNHNS and CDR2 SASEGT. The CDR3 contains 14 residues. The CDR3 bases are TGTGCCAGCAGCTTCCAGGGGTTCAATCAGCCCCAGCATTTT. Its protein product is CASSFQGFNQPQHF.

This clonotype was detected ten times or more. The V gene is TRBV27, the J gene TRBJ2-5, with D maybe TRBD1 (6 bases). The CDR3 runs 14 residues. Germline values: CDR1 MNHEY, CDR2 SMNVEV (reference sequence). V lost 6 bases and J 1 base, leaving 12 bases between the germline ends. The chain's CDR3 is CASRPGHFQETQYF. The CDR3 region has the DNA TGTGCCAGCAGACCGGGACACTTCCAAGAGACCCAGTACTTC.

The sample holds many counts of this clonotype. The chain carries TRBV11-2 and TRBJ2-5, with D perhaps matching TRBD1 (7 bases). The germline V gene encodes CDR1 SGHAT and CDR2 FQNNGV. The CDR3 is 14 residues long. V shed 5 bases and J shed 4 bases, with 14 bases lying between them. This CDR3 is CASSPPGGRETQYF. The CDR3 nucleotides are TGTGCCAGCAGCCCCCCAGGGGGGAGAGAGACCCAGTACTTC.

In this sample, this clonotype turned up many times. This rearrangement joins TRBV4-1 to TRBJ1-1; D unclear. The CDR3 totals 15 residues. V was trimmed by 0 bases and J by 5 bases, leaving 13 bases between them. Per germline, CDR1 MGHRA and CDR2 YSYEKL. CDR3 sequence reads: CASSQDIGRWTEAFF. The CDR3, as DNA: TGCGCCAGCAGCCAAGATATCGGTCGGTGGACTGAAGCTTTCTTT.

This clonotype was picked up many times. The chain has TRBV6-5 and TRBJ2-7, with 8 bases fitting TRBD2. CDR3 length: 14 amino acids. In germline, CDR1 is MNHEY, CDR2 SVGAGI. V shed 4 bases, J shed 1 base, and the junction held 3 bases outside the gene matches. The CDR3 DNA reads TGTGCCAGCAGTTCTACTAGCGGATCCTACGAGCAGTACTTC. Translated, it gives CASSSTSGSYEQYF.

This clonotype was recorded many times. V is TRBV6-1 and J is TRBJ2-7, with D perhaps TRBD2 (6 bases). The CDR3 contains 18 residues. The germline gives CDR1 MNHNS, CDR2 SASEGT. The V and J ends lost 0 bases and 0 bases respectively, with 18 bases between them. CDR3 region: CASSEARGWGTRSYEQYF. Here the CDR3 DNA reads TGTGCCAGCAGTGAAGCGCGAGGGTGGGGGACTCGCTCCTACGAGCAGTACTTC.

As DNA, the CDR3 is TGTGCCAGCAGCTTAGTGGTGGCAGTGAACACTGAAGCTTTCTTT. Encoded protein: CASSLVVAVNTEAFF. The V call is TRBV7-2, the J call TRBJ1-1; the D is unclear. The CDR3 consists of 15 residues. Germline values: CDR1 SGHTA, CDR2 FQGNSA. Deletions cut 1 base from V and 0 bases from J, with 9 bases between.

In this sample, this clonotype turned up many times. V is TRBV4-2 and J is TRBJ2-2; no definite D call. CDR1 is LGHNA, CDR2 YNFKEQ, per germline. The CDR3 runs 16 residues. Trimming took 1 base from V and 2 from J, leaving 11 bases between them. CDR3 in amino acids: CASSQASATNTGELFF. DNA for the CDR3: TGTGCCAGCAGCCAAGCGTCAGCGACCAACACCGGGGAGCTGTTTTTT.

This clonotype showed up many times. CDR3 DNA sequence: TGCAGTGCAGATAGACAGGGATCCTATGGCTACACCTTC. It yields the protein CSADRQGSYGYTF. The chain combines TRBV20-1 with TRBJ1-2; 7 bases match TRBD1. Germline V gives CDR1 DFQATT, CDR2 SNEGSKA (reference sequence). Germline trimming cut 6 bases from V and 4 bases from J; bases unmatched to any gene: 8. The CDR3 loop spans 13 amino acids.

This clonotype was seen many times. The CDR3 spells CASSVDWGLENIQYF. The CDR3 nucleotides read TGTGCCAGCAGCGTCGATTGGGGTTTGGAAAACATTCAGTACTTC. V and J are TRBV2 and TRBJ2-4; D unclear. The ends were cut back, 6 bases at V and 5 bases at J, with 17 bases in the middle. This CDR3 is 15 amino acids long. Germline assignment: CDR1 SNHLY and CDR2 FYNNEI. The variable domain in full, completed from reference TRBV2 and TRBJ2-4, reads EPEVTQTPSHQVTQMGQEVILRCVPISNHLYFYWYRQILGQKVEFLVSFYNNEISEKSEIFDDQFSVERPDGSNFTLKIRSTKLEDSAMYFCASSVDWGLENIQYFGAGTRLSVL.

This clonotype was detected many times. This chain uses TRBV12-3 or TRBV12-4 with TRBJ2-2; D is unresolved. CDR3 length: 14 residues. V gave up 1 base and J gave up 0 bases, with 3 bases separating them. CDR3 DNA: TGTGCCAGCAGTTTAGGGTCGAACACCGGGGAGCTGTTTTTT. Amino acids: CASSLGSNTGELFF.

This clonotype was counted at least ten times. The chain recombines TRBV19 with TRBJ1-5; D possibly corresponds to TRBD1 (6 bases). The germline CDR1 and CDR2 sequences are LNHDA and SQIVND (reference sequence). V dropped 6 bases and J dropped 3 bases, with 33 bases sitting between them. The CDR3 length is 21 residues. The chain's CDR3 is CASSLTGTETGFGGLNQPQHF. The CDR3 coding sequence is TGTGCCAGTAGCCTAACCGGGACGGAGACAGGATTTGGGGGGCTCAATCAGCCCCAGCATTTT.